What follows are 9 T cell receptor beta chains derived from one specimen sequenced in a study of T cells in Graves' hyperthyroidism and ophthalmopathy. Template material for amplifying TCR beta CDR3 regions consisted of RNA transcripts. Researchers ran a first-round RT-PCR on the TCR CDR3 using the HTBI primer set. MiXCR, run by TCRdb on the multiplex PCR reads, gives a single entry per CDR3 protein. Among about 360,000 distinct CDR3 sequences listed, roughly 13% were seen once. Specimen: blood. Receptors were obtained from a woman aged 18-29 years with Graves' hyperthyroidism.

Ten or more counts support this clonotype. The chain combines TRBV7-8 with TRBJ2-1, with TRBD1 identical over 10 bases. CDR3 length equals 15 residues. Losses at the gene ends were 2 bases for V and 6 bases for J; bases not matched to a gene: 4. Germline values: CDR1 SGHVS, CDR2 FQNEAQ. Written as DNA, the CDR3 is TGTGCCAGCAGCTTAAGGGACAGGGGCGGCAATGAGCAGTTCTTC. The encoded protein is CASSLRDRGGNEQFF.

At least ten counts were recorded for this clonotype. The chain is built from TRBV28 and TRBJ2-1, with TRBD2 matching 9 bases. CDR3 length: 15 amino acids. Per germline, CDR1 MDHEN and CDR2 SYDVKM. Trimming at V came to 3 bases and at J to 8 bases, leaving 8 bases not matched to a gene. CDR3 in amino acids: CASSLGREGKDEQFF. The CDR3 DNA reads TGTGCCAGCAGTTTGGGGCGGGAGGGCAAGGATGAGCAGTTCTTC. Full variable domain (remainder filled in from reference TRBV28 and TRBJ2-1): DVKVTQSSRYLVKRTGEKVFLECVQDMDHENMFWYRQDPGLGLRLIYFSYDVKMKEKGDIPEGYSVSREKKERFSLILESASTNQTSMYLCASSLGREGKDEQFFGPGTRLTVL.

Many counts were recorded for this clonotype. The chain links TRBV20-1 to TRBJ1-5, with no clear D. V was clipped by 6 bases and J by 0 bases, with 18 bases between them. CDR3 length: 16 amino acids. CDR1 DFQATT and CDR2 SNEGSKA come from the germline V gene (reference sequence). CDR3 DNA sequence: TGCAGTGCGAAGTCTATCGCCAGGTTTAGCAATCAGCCCCAGCATTTT. It encodes CSAKSIARFSNQPQHF.

In its sample, this clonotype was seen many times. V usage is TRBV9 and J usage is TRBJ1-4, with D possibly TRBD1 on 6 matching bases. The CDR3 runs 15 residues. Germline lookup yields CDR1 SGDLS and CDR2 YYNGEE. Deletions cut 4 bases from V and 0 bases from J, with 10 bases between. The CDR3 DNA is TGTGCCAGCAGCCCAGGGGACTCAACTAATGAAAAACTGTTTTTT. The encoded protein is CASSPGDSTNEKLFF.

There are a few counts of this clonotype. The CDR3 nucleotides read TGCAGCGGAGAGCGGGGGGGTCCGAATGAGCAGTTCTTC. As protein: CSGERGGPNEQFF. The V call is TRBV29-1, the J call TRBJ2-1; 10 bases line up with TRBD2. The V and J ends lost 7 bases and 7 bases, in that order; junction bases with no gene match: 7. This CDR3 contains 13 residues. Germline lookup yields CDR1 SQVTM and CDR2 ANQGSEA.

A few counts support this clonotype. The chain couples TRBV9 to TRBJ2-5; tentatively, D is TRBD2 (6 bases). The CDR3 covers 15 residues. Germline V gene lookup returns CDR1 SGDLS and CDR2 YYNGEE. V was clipped by 0 bases and J by 3 bases, with 12 bases between them. For the CDR3, the DNA is TGTGCCAGCAGCGTAGCGGGGACTCCCAAAGAGACCCAGTACTTC. Protein sequence: CASSVAGTPKETQYF.

This clonotype came up many times. The chain is built from TRBV28 and TRBJ1-1, with a possible D match to TRBD1 (5 bases). The CDR3 sequence is 11 residues long. Deletions cut 6 bases from V and 6 bases from J, with 8 bases between. The germline V gene encodes CDR1 MDHEN and CDR2 SYDVKM. CDR3 sequence (DNA): TGTGCCAGCAGAAGGGGCCCTGAAGCTTTCTTT. This sequence encodes CASRRGPEAFF. The full variable domain, its missing parts supplied by reference TRBV28 and TRBJ1-1, is DVKVTQSSRYLVKRTGEKVFLECVQDMDHENMFWYRQDPGLGLRLIYFSYDVKMKEKGDIPEGYSVSREKKERFSLILESASTNQTSMYLCASRRGPEAFFGQGTRLTVV.

There are a few counts of this clonotype. This sequence joins TRBV18 and TRBJ2-1; 11 bases are a match to TRBD2. The CDR3 loop spans 15 amino acids. V lost 0 bases to trimming and J lost 6 bases; unmatched junction nucleotides: 1. Germline lookup yields CDR1 KGHSH and CDR2 LQKENI. CDR3 region: CASSPPSGGANEQFF. In DNA, the CDR3 is TGTGCCAGCTCACCACCTAGCGGGGGGGCCAATGAGCAGTTCTTC.

There are many counts of this clonotype. The chain combines TRBV28 with TRBJ1-2; D is possibly TRBD1 (5 bases). The CDR3 runs to 13 residues. V was shortened by 3 bases and J by 4 bases, with 9 bases between the two germline ends. CDR1 is MDHEN and CDR2 is SYDVKM in the germline V gene. CDR3 sequence: CASSLTVFYGYTF. In nucleotides, the CDR3 is TGTGCCAGCAGTTTGACAGTCTTCTATGGCTACACCTTC.